This passage covers 24 T cell receptor beta chains from one sample sequenced in a study of early T cells in non-severe SARS-CoV-2 infection. TCRdb itself ran the 5' RACE reads through MiXCR, one entry per CDR3 protein. The table includes roughly 64,000 distinct CDR3 sequences, around 12% detected once. The sequencing sample was made of whole blood. The source of these receptors is an adult who was a healthcare worker with PCR-confirmed SARS-CoV-2 infection or an uninfected control (not recorded which).

The chain is built from TRBV6-5 and TRBJ2-1; 9 bases agree with TRBD1. V was pared by 7 bases and J by 7 bases, with 5 bases of the junction left unmatched. The CDR3 loop spans 13 amino acids. CDR1 and CDR2 from the germline V gene are MNHEY and SVGAGI. CDR3 in amino acids: CASKETGGNEQFF. The CDR3 nucleotides read TGTGCCAGCAAGGAGACAGGGGGTAATGAGCAGTTCTTC.

The rearrangement joins TRBV24-1 to TRBJ2-3; D gene ambiguous. The germline gives CDR1 KGHDR, CDR2 SFDVKD. The V end lost 2 bases, the J end lost 2 bases, and 4 bases lay between the germline ends. The CDR3 sequence is 13 residues long. CDR3 in amino acids: CATSDWTTDTQYF. For the CDR3, the DNA is TGTGCCACCAGTGATTGGACCACAGATACGCAGTATTTT.

V and J are TRBV9 and TRBJ2-2; D remains unclear. The CDR3 consists of 13 residues. Germline loops: CDR1 SGDLS, CDR2 YYNGEE. Deletions cut 6 bases from V and 1 base from J, with 7 bases between. CDR3 bases: TGTGCCAGCACCCCTCAGAACACCGGGGAGCTGTTTTTT. This translates into CASTPQNTGELFF.

This clonotype was detected only a few times. The chain combines TRBV10-2 with TRBJ2-2; 11 nucleotides align to TRBD2. The V and J ends lost 6 bases and 2 bases, in that order; junction bases with no gene match: 5. The V gene's germline CDR1 is WSHSY and CDR2 SAAADI. CDR3 size: 16 residues. DNA of the CDR3: TGCGCCAGCAGACTAGCGGGGGCCACTAACACCGGGGAGCTGTTTTTT. It is translated as CASRLAGATNTGELFF.

This clonotype came up many times. The chain carries TRBV7-2 and TRBJ1-6; 7 nucleotides line up with TRBD1. This CDR3 has 15 residues. With V trimmed by 5 bases and J by 10 bases, 11 bases remained unmatched. Germline CDR1 SGHTA, CDR2 FQGNSA. The CDR3 protein is CASSPQTGKISPLHF. The CDR3 DNA reads TGTGCCAGCAGCCCGCAGACAGGGAAGATATCACCCCTCCACTTT.

This clonotype was observed at least ten times. The chain has TRBV11-2 and TRBJ1-2, with a possible D match to TRBD1 (6 bases). Trimming pared 3 bases from V and 8 bases from J, leaving 13 bases between. This CDR3 comprises 13 residues. The V gene's germline CDR1 is SGHAT and CDR2 FQNNGV. The CDR3 region has the DNA TGTGCCAGCAGCTTCACAGGGCAGCAAGGCTACACCTTC. It yields the protein CASSFTGQQGYTF. Full variable domain (rest looked up from reference TRBV11-2 and TRBJ1-2): EAGVAQSPRYKIIEKRQSVAFWCNPISGHATLYWYQQILGQGPKLLIQFQNNGVVDDSQLPKDRFSAERLKGVDSTLKIQPAKLEDSAVYLCASSFTGQQGYTFGSGTRLTVV.

This clonotype was detected many times. The V call is TRBV20-1, the J call TRBJ2-5, with 9 bases identical to TRBD1. The V segment lost 5 bases and the J segment 1 base; nucleotides outside the gene matches: 2. This CDR3 comprises 13 residues. Germline lookup yields CDR1 DFQATT and CDR2 SNEGSKA (reference sequence). CDR3 in amino acids: CSAPDRGQETQYF. Here the CDR3 DNA reads TGCAGTGCTCCGGACAGGGGCCAAGAGACCCAGTACTTC.

This clonotype was seen many times. The chain links TRBV19 to TRBJ1-1; a possible D gene is TRBD1 (5 bases). Per the germline V gene, CDR1 is LNHDA and CDR2 is SQIVND (reference sequence). The CDR3 extends over 14 amino acids. The ends were cut back, 9 bases at V and 5 bases at J, with 19 bases in the middle. In nucleotides, the CDR3 is TGTGCCAGCAATATCGGCGAGCAGGGAACTGAAGCTTTCTTT. As protein: CASNIGEQGTEAFF.

This clonotype came up a few times. The V gene is TRBV7-2, the J gene TRBJ2-6; 8 bases are shared with TRBD1. The CDR3 spans 18 residues. Germline CDR1 and CDR2: SGHTA and FQGNSA. V shed 3 bases and J 0 bases; nucleotides not matched to a gene: 7. The DNA of the CDR3 is TGTGCCAGCAGCTTGAACAGGGGGTCTATCTCTGGGGCCAACGTCCTGACTTTC. Protein: CASSLNRGSISGANVLTF.

This clonotype was counted at least ten times. This chain joins TRBV20-1 and TRBJ1-6; D remains ambiguous. CDR3 size: 13 residues. Germline lookup yields CDR1 DFQATT and CDR2 SNEGSKA (reference sequence). V lost 1 base and J lost 4, with 5 bases in between. The CDR3 nucleotides are TGCAGTGCTAGAGGCCCGTATAATTCACCCCTCCACTTT. Translation gives CSARGPYNSPLHF.

The V and J genes are TRBV5-1 and TRBJ2-1; 11 bases line up with TRBD1. Trimming cost V 3 bases and J 10 bases; bases outside gene matches: 6. The length of the CDR3 is 14 residues. Germline V gene sequence: CDR1 SGHRS, CDR2 YFSETQ. This CDR3 is CASSWGQGVEEQFF. DNA of the CDR3: TGCGCCAGCAGCTGGGGACAGGGGGTAGAGGAGCAGTTCTTC.

This clonotype was counted a few times. The chain couples TRBV29-1 to TRBJ2-3, with D perhaps matching TRBD2 (6 bases). Germline loops: CDR1 SQVTM, CDR2 ANQGSEA. Trimming removed 4 bases at V and 5 bases at J, with 10 bases between. The CDR3 length is 12 residues. CDR3 sequence: CSVAGGEDTQYF. For the CDR3, the DNA is TGCAGCGTTGCTGGCGGGGAAGATACGCAGTATTTT.

This clonotype was detected ten times or more. The rearrangement uses TRBV5-1 and TRBJ2-4; 8 bases are shared with TRBD2. Germline V CDR1 and CDR2: SGHRS, YFSETQ. CDR3 length equals 16 residues. V dropped 4 bases and J dropped 3; count of bases not matched to a gene: 9. The CDR3 DNA reads as TGCGCCAGCAGCCCGGGACTAGATAGTGGCAAAAACATTCAGTACTTC. Residues: CASSPGLDSGKNIQYF.

There are many counts of this clonotype. The genes are TRBV25-1 and TRBJ1-5; D is unresolved. V was clipped by 5 bases and J by 4 bases, with 6 bases between them. This CDR3 is 12 amino acids long. Germline values: CDR1 MGHDK, CDR2 SYGVNS. In DNA, the CDR3 is TGTGCCAGCAGTTTCGGTAATCAGCCCCAGCATTTT. As protein: CASSFGNQPQHF.

In DNA form, the CDR3 reads TGTGCCAGCAGCCAAGACAGGGCGAGCTCCTATAATTCACCCCTCCACTTT. Translated, it gives CASSQDRASSYNSPLHF. The chain is built from TRBV3-1 and TRBJ1-6; TRBD1 might be the D (5 bases). Germline V gene lookup returns CDR1 LGHDT and CDR2 YNNKEL (reference sequence). Trimming left V 0 bases short and J 0 bases short, with 9 bases between. This CDR3 comprises 17 residues.

The table lists this clonotype with many counts. The V and J genes are TRBV5-1 and TRBJ2-1; 8 nucleotides match TRBD2. The CDR3 extends over 16 amino acids. Germline loops: CDR1 SGHRS, CDR2 YFSETQ. The trim removed 4 bases at V and 5 bases at J, leaving 11 bases unmatched. DNA of the CDR3: TGCGCCAGCAGCCCTCAAGCAGCGGGGGCCAACAATGAGCAGTTCTTC. Translation gives CASSPQAAGANNEQFF.

This clonotype was observed a handful of times. The chain uses TRBV7-9 and TRBJ1-5; 7 bases are a match to TRBD1. From germline, CDR1 is SEHNR and CDR2 FQNEAQ (reference sequence). The CDR3 has 13 amino acids. Trimming removed 5 bases from V and 6 bases from J; junction bases left unmatched: 4. Here the CDR3 reads CASSDREGQPQHF. CDR3 DNA sequence: TGTGCCAGCAGCGACAGGGAGGGTCAGCCCCAGCATTTT.

This sequence joins TRBV2 and TRBJ1-2; the D is unclear. The CDR3 consists of 13 residues. CDR1 SNHLY and CDR2 FYNNEI come from the germline V gene. V was cut by 10 bases and J by 7 bases, with 19 bases left in between. The CDR3 is CATPGRREGGYTF. The CDR3 DNA is TGTGCCACCCCGGGAAGGAGGGAGGGTGGCTACACCTTC.

This clonotype was detected many times. V is TRBV2 and J is TRBJ2-2; D not certain. CDR3 length: 13 residues. CDR1 is SNHLY, CDR2 FYNNEI, per germline. V lost 1 base to trimming and J lost 6 bases, with 6 bases between them. CDR3 amino acids: CASSEVRAGELFF. CDR3 coding DNA: TGTGCCAGCAGTGAAGTGAGAGCCGGGGAGCTGTTTTTT. Drawing the rest from reference TRBV2 and TRBJ2-2, the complete variable domain is EPEVTQTPSHQVTQMGQEVILRCVPISNHLYFYWYRQILGQKVEFLVSFYNNEISEKSEIFDDQFSVERPDGSNFTLKIRSTKLEDSAMYFCASSEVRAGELFFGEGSRLTVL.

The chain is built from TRBV20-1 and TRBJ2-3; 9 bases line up with TRBD1. CDR3 length: 15 amino acids. CDR1 is DFQATT, CDR2 SNEGSKA, per germline (reference sequence). Trimming removed 6 bases from V and 1 base from J; junction bases left unmatched: 8. The CDR3 DNA reads TGCAGTGCGTTGGACCGGGACAGGGGCACAGATACGCAGTATTTT. It translates to CSALDRDRGTDTQYF.

This sequence joins TRBV7-8 and TRBJ1-3, with 8 nucleotides matching TRBD1. The CDR3 is made up of 15 amino acids. Germline loops: CDR1 SGHVS, CDR2 FQNEAQ. The junction had 5 bases not matched to a gene; V was cut back by 5 bases and J by 2 bases. The CDR3: CASSTTTGAGNTIYF. As DNA, the CDR3 is TGTGCCAGCAGCACGACGACAGGGGCTGGAAACACCATATATTTT.

This clonotype occurred a few times. The CDR3 nucleotides read TGCAGCGGACGGACAGGCGACGAGCAGTACTTC. Its protein is CSGRTGDEQYF. V usage is TRBV29-1 and J usage is TRBJ2-7; 7 nucleotides agree with TRBD1. Germline V gives CDR1 SQVTM, CDR2 ANQGSEA. This CDR3 is built from 11 residues. The V and J ends lost 7 bases and 5 bases, in that order; junction bases with no gene match: 5.

There are a few counts of this clonotype. V and J are TRBV3-1 and TRBJ2-2, with 9 bases aligning to TRBD1. The CDR3 sequence is 16 residues long. The V segment lost 3 bases and the J segment 1 base; nucleotides outside the gene matches: 3. CDR1 LGHDT and CDR2 YNNKEL come from the germline V gene (reference sequence). The CDR3 here is CASSQRGQGNTGELFF. The DNA of the CDR3 is TGTGCCAGCAGCCAGAGGGGACAGGGGAACACCGGGGAGCTGTTTTTT.

J is TRBJ2-5 and V is TRBV12-3 or TRBV12-4; unclear D gene. The V gene lost 2 bases and the J gene lost 1 base, with 14 bases spanning the gap. CDR3 length: 16 residues. The CDR3 DNA reads as TGTGCCAGCAGTTTATTTGCGGCGGCGACCCAAGAGACCCAGTACTTC. It encodes CASSLFAAATQETQYF.